This T cell receptor (beta chain) was retrieved from a study of graft-versus-host responses after intestinal transplantation. About the study: All recipients got anti-thymocyte globulin induction, then tacrolimus and steroids for 3 to 4 years. General observations from the study: The authors found GvH clones in recipient marrow, some appearing first in ileum or blood.

TCRdb's copy holds only in-frame clones and misses some; the assay was immunoSEQ multiplex PCR. This table has some 83,000 clones, roughly nine tenths appearing once. With respect to this clone: The target antigen is unknown.

The sequencing here drew on unstimulated CD4+ T cells sorted from spleen or lymph node cells, taken before intestinal transplant. The receptor's source is a human donor who received an intestinal transplant.

The CDR3 reads CASSLVGAGGGYGYTF. In DNA, the CDR3 is TGTGCCAGCAGCTTGGTAGGGGCAGGGGGAGGCTATGGCTACACCTTC. The chain uses TRBV5-4 and TRBJ1-2; 7 bases are a match to TRBD1. Per germline, CDR1 SGHNT and CDR2 YYREEE (reference sequence). The CDR3 loop spans 16 amino acids. Trimming removed 0 bases from V and 4 bases from J; junction bases left unmatched: 9.